This T cell receptor beta chain derives from a study of T cell responses to AZD1222 COVID-19 vaccine. Study findings and constraints: Nearly half of spike-specific TCRs reportedly target unmutated variant regions.

Using immunoSEQ multiplex PCR, the repertoire was profiled, and TCRdb retains in-frame clones only, with some absent. This table has some 140,000 clones, over 90% appearing once. V lost 0 bases and J lost 9, with 6 bases in between. The germline V gene has CDR1 SEHNR and CDR2 FQNEAQ (reference sequence). This CDR3 has 12 amino acids. The table lists this clone with a count of one. What it binds is not known. Sequencing was performed on peripheral blood, taken on day 0 of AZD1222 vaccination. The sequence was collected from an adult in good health. V and J are TRBV7-9 and TRBJ2-1; D call uncertain. The CDR3 DNA reads TGTGCCAGCAGCTTAGCGAGCTCTGAGCAGTTCTTC. Translating gives CASSLASSEQFF.